This T cell receptor (beta chain) is drawn from a study of blood T cell repertoires in COVID-19. Original processing notes: Amplification with reference gene primers provided the estimates of nucleated cell counts. Clones were read by immunoSEQ multiplex PCR, and TCRdb kept only the in-frame ones, dropping some. V and J calls and clone size follow that table, whereas D and trimming were derived from the DNA. The profile shows 30,000 to 40,000 clones, just over 85% of them singletons. The origin of this receptor is a human donor in a cohort sampled during active COVID-19. The sample taken for sequencing was peripheral blood.

CDR3 protein: CASSFHRGTDEQYF. The CDR3 DNA reads as TGTGCCAGTAGTTTTCACAGGGGGACGGACGAGCAGTACTTC. The genes are TRBV19 and TRBJ2-7, with 8 nucleotides matching TRBD1. V lost 5 bases and J lost 5; bases outside the gene matches: 8. The CDR3 is made up of 14 amino acids. The V gene's germline CDR1 is LNHDA and CDR2 SQIVND (reference sequence).